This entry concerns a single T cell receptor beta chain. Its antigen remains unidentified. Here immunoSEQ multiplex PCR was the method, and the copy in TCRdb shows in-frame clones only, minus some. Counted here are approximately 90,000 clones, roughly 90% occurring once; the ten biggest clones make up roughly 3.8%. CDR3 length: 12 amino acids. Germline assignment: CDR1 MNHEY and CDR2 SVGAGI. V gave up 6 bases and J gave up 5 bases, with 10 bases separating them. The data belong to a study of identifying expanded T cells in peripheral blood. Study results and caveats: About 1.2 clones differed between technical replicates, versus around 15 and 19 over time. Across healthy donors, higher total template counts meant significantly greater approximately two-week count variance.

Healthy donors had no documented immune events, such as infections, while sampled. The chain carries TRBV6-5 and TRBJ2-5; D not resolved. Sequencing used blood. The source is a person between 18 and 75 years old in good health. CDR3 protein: CASSQTSETQYF. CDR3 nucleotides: TGTGCCAGCAGCCAAACTTCGGAGACCCAGTACTTC.